At least ten counts were recorded for the clone carrying this T cell receptor beta chain. No antigen is known for it. This entry belongs to a study of T-cell memory formation after mild COVID-19. Study observations and caveats: Pre-infection memory showed some responding clones, and this suggested that cross-reactive memory joined. Clones which contracted sat mainly in CM and EM if CD4+, and in EMRA if CD8+. A second wave expanding day 15 to 37 was CD4+-biased; contracting clones were balanced.

In germline, CDR1 is SGHTA, CDR2 FQGNSA. The CDR3 totals 13 residues. Unmatched junction bases numbered 0, after V lost 4 bases and J lost 2 bases. TCR alpha and TCR beta cDNA libraries carrying sample barcodes and UMIs were produced by 5'RACE using constant-segment primers. Each CDR3 protein gets one entry after TCRdb re-called the 5' RACE reads with MiXCR. The data contain more than 250,000 distinct CDR3 sequences, roughly 17% of them singletons. Sequenced input: PBMCs or a T cell subset sorted from them (not recorded which). This chain connects TRBV7-2 to TRBJ2-7; 9 nucleotides align to TRBD2. The TCR comes from a man aged 18 to 30 who had mild COVID-19 (a few samples of this study predate the infection). Cell type and time point are not known. The CDR3 is CASSWTSAYEQYV. The CDR3 DNA sequence: TGTGCCAGCAGCTGGACTAGCGCCTACGAGCAGTACGTC.